The 21 T cell receptor beta chains presented below share a single source sample, sequenced in a study of response to subunit inactivated influenza vaccine (dated by TCRdb to the late 2010s). The method was RT-PCR. Sequencing was performed on an Illumina HiSeq 2500. Using fastp at Q25 and MiXCR, TCRdb reprocessed the public reads and kept productive beta chains. Each CDR3 protein gets just one entry, which takes the most common genes and DNA from the rows behind it. This sample is represented by fewer than 600,000 distinct CDR3 sequences; 6.5% to 8% of them were singletons. Around 13% of the sample comes from the top ten. The material sequenced was PBMCs from blood, taken 23 to 25 months after vaccination. The receptors here all came from a man aged 50-75 years who received an inactivated influenza vaccine. Donor details come from another sample of the same person, matched by shared clones.

This clonotype has just a few counts. The J gene is TRBJ2-7, the V gene TRBV6-1; the match to TRBD1 covers 7 bases. Trimming took 6 bases from V and 0 from J; bases not matched to a gene: 11. This CDR3 spans 16 amino acids. Germline CDR1 is MNHNS and CDR2 is SASEGT. CDR3 bases: TGTGCCAGCAGACCGAACCGGGACAGCCTCTCCTACGAGCAGTACTTC. It encodes CASRPNRDSLSYEQYF.

The rearrangement joins TRBV7-2 to TRBJ2-7, with D perhaps TRBD1 (6 bases). The germline gives CDR1 SGHTA, CDR2 FQGNSA. With 5 bases removed from V and 4 bases from J, the gap between germline ends came to 18 bases. This CDR3 is 15 amino acids long. In DNA form, the CDR3 reads TGTGCCAGCAGCGTAAATCGGGACATAGGATACGAGCAGTACTTC. Its translation: CASSVNRDIGYEQYF.

The chain combines TRBV12-3 or TRBV12-4 with TRBJ2-3, with TRBD1 matching 8 bases. V trimming: 6 bases; J trimming: 5 bases; junction bases outside the gene matches: 13. The CDR3 totals 16 residues. The CDR3 sequence is CASRRQGAEVKDTQYF. CDR3 nucleotide sequence: TGTGCCAGCAGGCGCCAGGGGGCTGAAGTAAAAGATACGCAGTATTTT.

This rearrangement joins TRBV20-1 to TRBJ2-3, with no clear D. Per germline, CDR1 DFQATT and CDR2 SNEGSKA (reference sequence). This CDR3 comprises 14 residues. The V and J ends lost 1 base and 0 bases respectively, with 8 bases between them. Here the CDR3 DNA reads TGCAGTGCTAGAGTTGGCGGAAGCACAGATACGCAGTATTTT. It specifies CSARVGGSTDTQYF.

At least ten counts were recorded for this clonotype. The chain employs TRBV7-2 and TRBJ2-3; a possible D gene is TRBD2 (5 bases). Germline V lookup: CDR1 SGHTA, CDR2 FQGNSA. With 5 bases removed from V and 0 bases from J, the gap between germline ends came to 12 bases. There are 15 residues in the CDR3. Written as DNA, the CDR3 is TGTGCCAGCAGCCGATCAAGGACTAGCACAGATACGCAGTATTTT. Its protein is CASSRSRTSTDTQYF. The complete variable domain, with remaining parts taken from reference TRBV7-2 and TRBJ2-3, reads GAGVSQSPSNKVTEKGKDVELRCDPISGHTALYWYRQSLGQGLEFLIYFQGNSAPDKSGLPSDRFSAERTGGSVSTLTIQRTQQEDSAVYLCASSRSRTSTDTQYFGPGTRLTVL.

This clonotype was counted between two and nine times. The V gene is TRBV6-6, the J gene TRBJ2-7; 7 bases map to TRBD2. The CDR3 length is 11 residues. The V gene end was trimmed by 6 bases and the J gene end by 8 bases; junction bases not matched to a gene: 4. Germline assignment: CDR1 MNHNY and CDR2 SVGAGI (reference sequence). The CDR3 nucleotides read TGTGCCAGCAGCCACGGGGGGAAGCAGTACTTC. This translates into CASSHGGKQYF.

This chain links TRBV7-2 with TRBJ2-5, with D possibly being TRBD2 (5 bases). CDR3 length: 14 amino acids. The germline V gene has CDR1 SGHTA and CDR2 FQGNSA. The V end lost 1 base, the J end lost 5 bases, and 11 bases lay between the germline ends. DNA of the CDR3: TGTGCCAGCAGCTTAGGCCGGGGATCCGAGACCCAGTACTTC. Protein product: CASSLGRGSETQYF.

This clonotype was picked up a small number of times. The CDR3 here is CSVEEGGVEQFF. The CDR3, as DNA: TGCAGCGTTGAAGAAGGGGGGGTTGAGCAGTTCTTC. V usage is TRBV29-1 and J usage is TRBJ2-1; D may be TRBD2 (7 bases). The V and J ends lost 0 bases and 9 bases respectively, with 9 bases between them. The CDR3 is 12 residues long. Germline-derived CDR1 and CDR2 are SQVTM and ANQGSEA.

This clonotype was detected a few times. The junction differs from germline at one of its ends, possibly a read error. This chain connects TRBV7-8 to TRBJ2-7, with TRBD1 matching 7 bases. The CDR3 loop spans 14 amino acids. CDR1 is SGHVS, CDR2 FQNEAQ, per germline. The CDR3 reads CASTLLGRGLEQYF. DNA for the CDR3: TGTGCCAGCACCTTACTGGGTAGGGGGCTCGAGCAGTACTTC.

This clonotype turned up a few times. The DNA of the CDR3 is TGTGCCAGCAGCAATGGGAAGGCGCACACCCAAGAGACCCAGTACTTC. It encodes CASSNGKAHTQETQYF. This chain joins TRBV21-1 and TRBJ2-5; TRBD2, the table's D call, lacks a check against the DNA. TRBV21-1 is a listed pseudogene. The CDR3 totals 16 residues.

This clonotype was counted a few times. The J gene is TRBJ1-1, the V gene TRBV29-1; D is unresolved. Germline assignment: CDR1 SQVTM and CDR2 ANQGSEA. The CDR3 is 11 residues long. The germline V and J ends were trimmed by 2 bases and 11 bases, with 12 bases remaining between them. CDR3 loop: CSVESFPMAFF. The CDR3 DNA sequence: TGCAGCGTTGAATCATTCCCGATGGCTTTCTTT.

The sample holds a few counts of this clonotype. The gene calls are TRBV20-1 and TRBJ2-7, with 8 bases lining up with TRBD1. V shed 0 bases and J 3 bases; nucleotides not matched to a gene: 4. The CDR3 extends over 14 amino acids. Per the germline V gene, CDR1 is DFQATT and CDR2 is SNEGSKA (reference sequence). CDR3 DNA: TGCAGTGCTAGAGAGGGGACAGGATTCTACGAGCAGTACTTC. This codes for CSAREGTGFYEQYF.

The chain links TRBV20-1 to TRBJ2-1; 9 positions match TRBD2. Germline CDR1 reads DFQATT; CDR2 reads SNEGSKA (reference sequence). This CDR3 region has 16 residues. Trimming cost V 0 bases and J 6 bases; bases outside gene matches: 9. The CDR3 spells CSARDLRGGAGNEQFF. The DNA for the CDR3 is TGCAGTGCTAGAGATTTGCGCGGGGGGGCCGGCAATGAGCAGTTCTTC.

This clonotype was observed many times. V is TRBV7-2 and J is TRBJ1-5; 8 bases are shared with TRBD1. This CDR3 is built from 14 residues. Germline V lookup: CDR1 SGHTA, CDR2 FQGNSA. Germline trimming cut 7 bases from V and 3 bases from J; bases unmatched to any gene: 5. In DNA form, the CDR3 reads TGTGCCAGCACCTCAGGGGGCTACAATCAGCCCCAGCATTTT. Its protein product is CASTSGGYNQPQHF.

The J gene is TRBJ2-6, the V gene TRBV4-1, with D unclear. Trimming shortened V by 0 bases and J by 0 bases, and 9 bases separated the two germline ends. The CDR3 sequence is 17 residues long. The germline gives CDR1 MGHRA, CDR2 YSYEKL. The CDR3: CASSQEVALSGANVLTF. Written as DNA, the CDR3 is TGCGCCAGCAGCCAAGAGGTCGCTCTCTCTGGGGCCAACGTCCTGACTTTC.

Here the CDR3 DNA reads TGTGCCAGCAGCTTAGGGAAGACAATTCGGAACACTGAAGCTTTCTTT. Protein sequence: CASSLGKTIRNTEAFF. V and J are TRBV11-2 and TRBJ1-1; D not certain. Trimming took 1 base from V and 1 from J, leaving 13 bases between them. Per the germline V gene, CDR1 is SGHAT and CDR2 is FQNNGV. The CDR3 spans 16 residues.

The rearrangement joins TRBV6-5 to TRBJ2-7, with 7 bases aligning to TRBD2. Germline CDR1 MNHEY, CDR2 SVGAGI. CDR3 length equals 13 residues. V lost 2 bases, J lost 4 bases, and 2 bases stayed unmatched. CDR3 sequence: CASSYREGYEQYF. The CDR3 DNA follows: TGTGCCAGCAGTTACAGGGAGGGGTACGAGCAGTACTTC.

This chain joins TRBV20-1 and TRBJ2-2, with 7 bases that match TRBD1. This CDR3 comprises 12 residues. The germline V gene encodes CDR1 DFQATT and CDR2 SNEGSKA (reference sequence). V trimming: 5 bases; J trimming: 7 bases; junction bases outside the gene matches: 4. The CDR3 DNA follows: TGCAGTGCTGTACAGGGGAACGGGGAGCTGTTTTTT. Protein sequence: CSAVQGNGELFF.

The rearrangement joins TRBV6-2 or TRBV6-3 to TRBJ2-1; TRBD2 might be the D (5 bases). The V end was cut by 4 bases, the J end by 3 bases, with 10 bases between. This CDR3 spans 14 amino acids. Germline lookup yields CDR1 MNHEY and CDR2 SVGEGT. CDR3 sequence (DNA): TGTGCCAGCAGTTCTGTTGGACTCTACAATGAGCAGTTCTTC. This encodes CASSSVGLYNEQFF.

This chain uses TRBV5-1 with TRBJ2-7, with D perhaps assigned TRBD1 or TRBD2 (5 bases each). Trimming shortened V by 2 bases and J by 5 bases, and 14 bases separated the two germline ends. This CDR3 region has 14 residues. In germline, CDR1 is SGHRS, CDR2 YFSETQ. The CDR3 reads CASSLASLGDEQYF. Written as DNA, the CDR3 is TGCGCCAGCAGCTTAGCCAGTCTGGGGGACGAGCAGTACTTC.

There are many counts of this clonotype. The rearrangement joins TRBV20-1 to TRBJ2-5; TRBD2 might be the D (5 bases). Germline lookup yields CDR1 DFQATT and CDR2 SNEGSKA (reference sequence). V lost 3 bases and J lost 5, with 10 bases in between. The CDR3 consists of 12 residues. In DNA, the CDR3 is TGCAGTGCTAGGGGCAGGAGGGAGACCCAGTACTTC. As protein: CSARGRRETQYF.